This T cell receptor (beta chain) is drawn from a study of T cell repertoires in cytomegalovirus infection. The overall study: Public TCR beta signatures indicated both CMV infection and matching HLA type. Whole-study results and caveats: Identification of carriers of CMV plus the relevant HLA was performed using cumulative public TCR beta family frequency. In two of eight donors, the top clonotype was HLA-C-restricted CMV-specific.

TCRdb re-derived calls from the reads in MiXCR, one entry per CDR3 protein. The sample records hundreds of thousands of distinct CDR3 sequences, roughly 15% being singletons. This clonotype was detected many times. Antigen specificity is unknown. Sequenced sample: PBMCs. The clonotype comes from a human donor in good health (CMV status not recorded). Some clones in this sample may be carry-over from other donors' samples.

The CDR3 nucleotides are TGTGCCAGCAGTGTCAAGGGCGATGCGGGGGCCAATCAGCCCCAGCATTTT. This gives the protein CASSVKGDAGANQPQHF. This chain connects TRBV12-3 or TRBV12-4 to TRBJ1-5, with D tentatively TRBD1 (6 bases). Trimming removed 5 bases at V and 3 bases at J, with 20 bases between. The CDR3 sequence is 17 residues long.